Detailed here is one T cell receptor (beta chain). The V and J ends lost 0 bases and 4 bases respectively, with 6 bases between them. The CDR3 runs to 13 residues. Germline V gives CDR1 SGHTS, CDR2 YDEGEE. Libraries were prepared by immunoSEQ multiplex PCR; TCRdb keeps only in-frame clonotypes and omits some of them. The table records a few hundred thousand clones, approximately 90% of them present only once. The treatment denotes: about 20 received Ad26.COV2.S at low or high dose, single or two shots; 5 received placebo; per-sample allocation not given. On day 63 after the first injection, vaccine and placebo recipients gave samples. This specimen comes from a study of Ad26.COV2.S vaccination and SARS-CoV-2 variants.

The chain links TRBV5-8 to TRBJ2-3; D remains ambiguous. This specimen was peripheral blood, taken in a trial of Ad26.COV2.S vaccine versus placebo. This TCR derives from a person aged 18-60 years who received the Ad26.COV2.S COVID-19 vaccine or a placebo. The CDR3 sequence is CASSLAFSDTQYF. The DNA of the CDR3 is TGTGCCAGCAGCTTGGCCTTCTCAGATACGCAGTATTTT.